This T cell receptor beta chain was identified during a study of cytotoxic CD8 clonotypes in ibrutinib-treated CLL. Study-wide background: Across samples, productive templates numbered over 200,000 and productive rearrangements reached 75,000 to 100,000 on average.

Data came from immunoSEQ multiplex PCR; TCRdb stores just in-frame clones and leaves some out. This sample yields 150,000 to 200,000 clones, of which about 88% are seen a single time; more than 2.5% belongs to the top ten. This clone was found once. Germline CDR1 is LGHNA and CDR2 is YSLEER. J lost 5 bases, V lost 0 bases, and 4 bases had no gene match. The CDR3 is 16 residues long. Here the sequenced sample was PBMCs, taken at disease progression, from a patient treated with ibrutinib. V and J are TRBV4-3 and TRBJ2-3; 11 bases agree with TRBD2. This clonotype was obtained from a human donor with chronic lymphocytic leukemia. The CDR3 DNA sequence: TGCGCCAGCAGCCAAGACTCAACTAGCGGGAGAGATACGCAGTATTTT. Its translation is CASSQDSTSGRDTQYF.